A single sample gave rise to the 26 T cell receptor beta chains below, sequenced in a study of cytomegalovirus exposure and HLA in healthy donors. The primer mix had 60 Vbeta and 13 Jbeta primers. Assay: immunoSEQ multiplex PCR; the TCRdb copy retains only in-frame clones and omits some. The sample lists a few hundred thousand clones, around four fifths seen once, with 1.5% to 2.5% in the top ten. The specimen was PBMCs. These receptors came from a woman aged 40 to 49 in good health and CMV-seropositive.

This rearrangement joins TRBV5-1 to TRBJ2-3; TRBD2 matches at 8 bases. V lost 1 base, J lost 7 bases, and 8 bases stayed unmatched. The CDR3 is made up of 15 amino acids. Germline CDR1 SGHRS, CDR2 YFSETQ. The CDR3 region has the DNA TGCGCCAGCAGCTTGCCCGGGACTAGTGATTATACGCAGTATTTT. This codes for CASSLPGTSDYTQYF.

This clone showed up just once. The rearrangement joins TRBV28 to TRBJ2-4, with D possibly matching TRBD1 (8 bases). The ends were cut back, 5 bases at V and 6 bases at J, with 14 bases in the middle. The germline gives CDR1 MDHEN, CDR2 SYDVKM. The CDR3 extends over 14 amino acids. The CDR3 DNA follows: TGTGCCAGCAGTACAGGGGGGGTTAGAAACATTCAGTACTTC. This encodes CASSTGGVRNIQYF.

V usage is TRBV11-2 and J usage is TRBJ2-7; the match to TRBD2 covers 7 bases. This CDR3 has 16 residues. CDR1 and CDR2 (germline): SGHAT, FQNNGV. J gave up 1 base and V 4 bases, and 10 bases lay outside the gene matches. CDR3 in DNA: TGTGCCAGCAGCTCGAGTTCTAGCGGAGAATCCTACGAGCAGTACTTC. It translates to CASSSSSSGESYEQYF.

The chain combines TRBV19 with TRBJ1-4; D is uncertain. The V end was cut by 6 bases, the J end by 5 bases, with 13 bases between. This CDR3 contains 14 residues. Looked up from germline, CDR1 is LNHDA and CDR2 is SQIVND (reference sequence). This CDR3 is CASSQRDMNEKLFF. The CDR3, as DNA: TGTGCCAGTAGCCAGAGGGATATGAATGAAAAACTGTTTTTT.

This chain connects TRBV7-8 to TRBJ2-2, with 14 bases lining up with TRBD2. The CDR3 consists of 20 residues. V shed 1 base and J 4 bases; nucleotides not matched to a gene: 11. Germline CDR1 is SGHVS and CDR2 is FQNEAQ. This chain's CDR3 is CASSLVYYGLAGGGTGELFF. The CDR3 nucleotides read TGTGCCAGCAGCTTAGTTTACTACGGACTAGCGGGAGGAGGCACCGGGGAGCTGTTTTTT.

The rearrangement uses TRBV28 and TRBJ2-7; the D gene is possibly TRBD2 (5 bases). Trimming left V 3 bases short and J 0 bases short, with 15 bases between. The CDR3 sequence is 16 residues long. Germline V lookup: CDR1 MDHEN, CDR2 SYDVKM. The CDR3 DNA is TGTGCCAGCAGTTTCCCAAGCGGACCCGGCTCCTACGAGCAGTACTTC. It encodes CASSFPSGPGSYEQYF.

The chain is built from TRBV5-8 and TRBJ1-4, with TRBD1 identical over 8 bases. Germline-derived CDR1 and CDR2 are SGHTS and YDEGEE. V lost 4 bases and J lost 7; bases outside the gene matches: 9. This CDR3 has 15 residues. This chain's CDR3 is CASSADRGSTEKLFF. The CDR3 DNA follows: TGTGCCAGCAGCGCAGACAGGGGCTCAACTGAAAAACTGTTTTTT.

This rearrangement joins TRBV7-2 to TRBJ2-7; 10 nucleotides align to TRBD1. This CDR3 contains 15 residues. CDR1 is SGHTA and CDR2 is FQGNSA in the germline V gene. V dropped 3 bases and J dropped 1; count of bases not matched to a gene: 3. This CDR3 reads CASSFGTGESYEQYF. As DNA, the CDR3 is TGTGCCAGCAGCTTTGGGACAGGGGAGTCCTACGAGCAGTACTTC.

The chain links TRBV4-3 to TRBJ2-1; maybe TRBD2 (6 bases). CDR1 and CDR2 (germline): LGHNA, YSLEER. The CDR3 has 17 residues. Trimming stripped 2 bases from V and 5 bases from J, with 19 bases between. CDR3 in DNA: TGCGCCAGCAGCCAACTCCCCCAGCGGGTCAATAACAATGAGCAGTTCTTC. Translated, it gives CASSQLPQRVNNNEQFF.

This chain joins TRBV28 and TRBJ2-5; D is ambiguous. The last part of the DNA fits TRBJ2-7 better; the J call may be wrong. From germline, CDR1 is MDHEN and CDR2 SYDVKM. The CDR3 runs to 17 residues. CDR3 coding DNA: TGTGCCAGCAGTTTATCCGCCGCCTTTTCATCCAACTACGAGCAGTACTTC. Its translation: CASSLSAAFSSNYEQYF.

The rearrangement links TRBV3-2 to TRBJ2-7; the D call in the table, TRBD1, was not verified against the DNA. TRBV3-2 is classified as a pseudogene. This CDR3 is built from 9 residues. The CDR3 nucleotides read TGTGCCAGCAGGGGGCTTAAGTACTTC. Amino acids: CASRGLKYF.

This chain links TRBV18 with TRBJ2-7, with 13 bases identical to TRBD2. This CDR3 has 17 residues. The J segment lost 4 bases and the V segment lost 6 bases, leaving 12 bases of the junction unmatched. CDR1 and CDR2 from the germline V gene are KGHSH and LQKENI. The DNA of the CDR3 is TGTGCCAGCTCCTTCGGGGGGACTAGCGGGATTTATTACGAGCAGTACTTC. Protein product: CASSFGGTSGIYYEQYF.

The rearrangement uses TRBV7-9 and TRBJ2-1; no clear D gene. The germline gives CDR1 SEHNR, CDR2 FQNEAQ (reference sequence). CDR3 length: 12 residues. V dropped 2 bases and J dropped 5 bases, with 4 bases sitting between them. CDR3 sequence reads: CASSLTDNEQFF. As DNA, the CDR3 is TGTGCCAGCAGCTTAACAGACAATGAGCAGTTCTTC.

The chain links TRBV6-5 to TRBJ1-6, with 10 bases that match TRBD1. The germline gives CDR1 MNHEY, CDR2 SVGAGI. The ends lost 7 bases at V and 7 bases at J; junction bases unmatched: 4. There are 14 residues in the CDR3. The CDR3 here is CASNPGQGNSPLHF. The CDR3 DNA is TGTGCCAGCAATCCGGGACAGGGGAATTCACCCCTCCACTTT.

The rearrangement uses TRBV27 and TRBJ1-2; 8 positions agree with TRBD1. Germline values: CDR1 MNHEY, CDR2 SMNVEV (reference sequence). CDR3 length equals 14 residues. The junction had 3 bases not matched to a gene; V was cut back by 3 bases and J by 3 bases. CDR3 DNA sequence: TGTGCCAGCAGTTTCGGGACAGGCCACTATGGCTACACCTTC. This sequence encodes CASSFGTGHYGYTF.

V usage is TRBV30 and J usage is TRBJ2-2, with 13 positions matching TRBD2. CDR1 is GTSNPN, CDR2 SVGIG, per germline (reference sequence). Trimming took 0 bases from V and 1 from J; bases not matched to a gene: 8. The CDR3 is 19 residues long. The CDR3 loop is CAWSVSGLAGVGNTGELFF. For the CDR3, the DNA is TGTGCCTGGAGTGTCAGCGGACTAGCGGGAGTTGGGAACACCGGGGAGCTGTTTTTT.

The chain uses TRBV6-5 and TRBJ2-1; possible D gene TRBD2, 6 bases. Germline V gene lookup returns CDR1 MNHEY and CDR2 SVGAGI. This CDR3 has 14 amino acids. The V gene lost 3 bases and the J gene lost 4 bases, with 10 bases spanning the gap. The CDR3 region is CASSYGSGYNEQFF. In DNA form, the CDR3 reads TGTGCCAGCAGTTATGGTAGCGGTTACAATGAGCAGTTCTTC.

The chain employs TRBV10-3 and TRBJ1-2, with D possibly TRBD1 on 5 matching bases. This CDR3 has 13 amino acids. V was clipped by 3 bases and J by 5 bases, with 10 bases between them. Germline values: CDR1 ENHRY, CDR2 SYGVKD. CDR3: CAISDWGGYGYTF. As DNA, the CDR3 is TGTGCCATCAGTGACTGGGGGGGGTATGGCTACACCTTC.

This sequence joins TRBV6-6 and TRBJ1-5; the D gene is possibly TRBD1 (5 bases). Germline CDR1 is MNHNY and CDR2 is SVGAGI (reference sequence). Deletions cut 4 bases from V and 7 bases from J, with 14 bases between. The CDR3 runs 14 residues. Here the CDR3 reads CASSSQVLGQPQHF. CDR3 DNA sequence: TGTGCCAGCAGTTCACAGGTTCTAGGGCAGCCCCAGCATTTT.

V is TRBV7-9 and J is TRBJ2-7; 12 bases map to TRBD2. Germline lookup yields CDR1 SEHNR and CDR2 FQNEAQ (reference sequence). This CDR3 spans 15 amino acids. Trimming removed 4 bases from V and 4 bases from J; junction bases left unmatched: 5. CDR3 DNA sequence: TGTGCCAGCAGCTCATCGACTAGCGGGAGTTACGAGCAGTACTTC. Translated: CASSSSTSGSYEQYF.

This chain connects TRBV2 to TRBJ1-6, with D maybe TRBD1 (5 bases). V gave up 6 bases and J gave up 10 bases, with 13 bases separating them. CDR3 length: 13 residues. The germline gives CDR1 SNHLY, CDR2 FYNNEI. The CDR3 DNA is TGTGCCAGCAGAGATACAGGAATCTCACCCCTCCACTTT. Residues: CASRDTGISPLHF.

V usage is TRBV30 and J usage is TRBJ2-7, with 10 positions matching TRBD2. The V gene end was trimmed by 0 bases and the J gene end by 0 bases; junction bases not matched to a gene: 5. This CDR3 region has 16 residues. CDR1 is GTSNPN and CDR2 is SVGIG in the germline V gene (reference sequence). DNA of the CDR3: TGTGCCTGGAGTGTACGCTCTAGCGGGAGCTCCTACGAGCAGTACTTC. Encoded protein: CAWSVRSSGSSYEQYF.

DNA for the CDR3: TGTGCCAGCAGTGCCCAGAGGAGCGGGGAGTTCTTC. Translation: CASSAQRSGEFF. J is TRBJ2-1 and V is TRBV2; 7 nucleotides match TRBD2. Germline V lookup: CDR1 SNHLY, CDR2 FYNNEI. The CDR3 has 12 amino acids. After removal of 4 bases from V and 14 bases from J, the junction contained 8 bases not matched to a gene.

This chain connects TRBV9 to TRBJ1-4, with D uncertain. Trimming cost V 0 bases and J 0 bases, with 6 bases left between them. The CDR3 length is 15 residues. Germline V lookup: CDR1 SGDLS, CDR2 YYNGEE. The CDR3 DNA is TGTGCCAGCAGCGTAGGCGGGTCAACTAATGAAAAACTGTTTTTT. It is translated as CASSVGGSTNEKLFF.

V and J are TRBV29-1 and TRBJ2-7; D is perhaps TRBD2 (5 bases). V lost 0 bases, J lost 0 bases, and 12 bases lay in between. The germline gives CDR1 SQVTM, CDR2 ANQGSEA. This CDR3 region has 15 residues. Here the CDR3 reads CSVEDPGKGSYEQYF. The CDR3 region has the DNA TGCAGCGTTGAAGATCCGGGAAAGGGCTCCTACGAGCAGTACTTC.

The rearrangement joins TRBV4-2 to TRBJ2-7; 7 positions match TRBD2. The CDR3 runs to 17 residues. V lost 6 bases to trimming and J lost 0 bases; unmatched junction nucleotides: 14. Germline V CDR1 and CDR2: LGHNA, YNFKEQ. The CDR3 DNA follows: TGTGCCAGCAGGGGAGAGAAGGGCCCTAGCGGCTCCTACGAGCAGTACTTC. This encodes CASRGEKGPSGSYEQYF.